This TCR beta chain was sequenced for a study of T cell changes during pregnancy in multiple sclerosis. The junction had 10 bases not matched to a gene; V was cut back by 4 bases and J by 7 bases. Germline V CDR1 and CDR2: MNHEY, SVGAGI. The CDR3 has 16 residues. Data came from immunoSEQ multiplex PCR; TCRdb stores just in-frame clones and leaves some out. Among about 49,000 clones, 85% to 90% were seen once, and the ten largest hold about 5.1%. The input for sequencing was peripheral blood, taken after pregnancy. The chain employs TRBV6-5 and TRBJ2-2; 9 bases fit TRBD1. This clonotype originated in a female donor in good health, enrolled as a control in a pregnancy study. The CDR3 is CASSSPRTGDYGELFF. DNA of the CDR3: TGTGCCAGCAGTTCCCCCCGGACAGGGGACTACGGGGAGCTGTTTTTT.